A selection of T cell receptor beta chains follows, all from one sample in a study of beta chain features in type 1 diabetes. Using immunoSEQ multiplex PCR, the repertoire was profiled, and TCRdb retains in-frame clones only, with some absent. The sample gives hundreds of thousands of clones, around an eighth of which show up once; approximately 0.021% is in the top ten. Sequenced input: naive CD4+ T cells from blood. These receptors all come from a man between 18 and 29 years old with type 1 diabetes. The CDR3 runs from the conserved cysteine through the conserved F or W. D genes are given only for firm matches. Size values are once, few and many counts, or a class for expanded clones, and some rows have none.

CDR3: CASNPLGNQPQHF
DNA: TGTGCCAGCAACCCGTTGGGCAATCAGCCCCAGCATTTT
D: NA
V: TRBV7-9
J: TRBJ1-5
size: few

CDR3: CASFFLGEQFF
DNA: TGTGCCAGCTTCTTCCTAGGTGAGCAGTTCTTC
D: NA
V: TRBV5-6
J: TRBJ2-1
size: few

CDR3: CASSSPGQGAHRQYF
DNA: TGTGCCAGCAGCTCCCCGGGACAGGGGGCGCATCGGCAGTACTTC
D: TRBD1
V: TRBV7-2
J: TRBJ2-7
size: few

CDR3: CASSQGTVANQPQHF
DNA: TGTGCCAGCAGCCAAGGGACCGTAGCCAATCAGCCCCAGCATTTT
D: NA
V: TRBV4-2
J: TRBJ1-5
size: few

CDR3: CASSPYPGEQFF
DNA: TGTGCCAGCTCACCGTACCCGGGTGAGCAGTTCTTC
D: NA
V: TRBV18
J: TRBJ2-1
size: NA

CDR3: CASSLQPDHEQFF
DNA: TGTGCCAGCAGCTTACAACCCGACCATGAGCAGTTCTTC
D: NA
V: TRBV7-8
J: TRBJ2-1
size: NA

CDR3: CAWSLPPTLSSYEQYF
DNA: TGTGCCTGGAGTCTACCCCCGACCCTTAGCTCCTACGAGCAGTACTTC
D: NA
V: TRBV30
J: TRBJ2-7
size: NA

CDR3: CASSLGLATAGELFF
DNA: TGTGCCAGCAGCTTAGGTCTAGCTACGGCCGGGGAGCTGTTTTTT
D: NA
V: TRBV7-2
J: TRBJ2-2
size: few

CDR3: CASSSDRGRNTEAFF
DNA: TGTGCCAGCAGTTCGGACAGGGGGCGGAACACTGAAGCTTTCTTT
D: TRBD1
V: TRBV6-5
J: TRBJ1-1
size: NA

CDR3: CASSDTGDRGYTF
DNA: TGTGCCAGCAGCGATACAGGGGATCGGGGCTACACCTTC
D: TRBD1
V: TRBV5-6
J: TRBJ1-2
size: NA

CDR3: CASSVDRANTEAFF
DNA: TGTGCCAGCTCAGTTGACAGGGCGAACACTGAAGCTTTCTTT
D: TRBD1
V: TRBV18
J: TRBJ1-1
size: NA

CDR3: CASIFRTGELFF
DNA: TGTGCCAGCATCTTCAGGACCGGGGAGCTGTTTTTT
D: NA
V: TRBV2
J: TRBJ2-2
size: few